This section outlines one T cell receptor (beta chain) sequence together with its context. This entry belongs to a study of shared clonotypes between healthy human individuals. Study context: Donors, aged 18 to 49, were a couple of women and three men.

This table comes from immunoSEQ multiplex PCR, and its TCRdb copy is limited to in-frame clones, with some not included. Among some 500,000 clones listed, approximately 95% were seen once. CDR3 size: 14 residues. Germline loops: CDR1 SGDLS, CDR2 YYNGEE. The V end lost 0 bases, the J end lost 9 bases, and 13 bases lay between the germline ends. The clonotype originates from a woman under 40 in good health. The chain couples TRBV9 to TRBJ2-1; the D call may be TRBD1 or TRBD2 (6 bases each). What was sequenced was naive CD4+ T cells sorted from blood. Subset here: CD45RA+ positively selected. This chain's CDR3 is CASSVGGGSREQFF. CDR3 bases: TGTGCCAGCAGCGTAGGAGGGGGGTCCCGTGAGCAGTTCTTC.